This T cell receptor beta chain was identified in a study of vaccination and CD4 T cells after COVID-19. Stated treatment: approximately nine-day PBMC culture with coronavirus spike peptide pools or control peptides (ViraFEST assay). Before TCRs were sequenced, ViraFEST expanded antigen-specific T cells with peptide pools. The authors swapped half the medium for fresh IL-2 medium on days 3 and 7. As regards this clonotype: Its cognate antigen is unknown.

Once obtained from cultured CD4+ T cells, the DNA was sequenced using the Oncomine TCR Beta short-read assay. Via MiXCR, TCRdb re-called the PCR reads, giving one row per CDR3 protein. Of roughly 25,000 distinct CDR3 sequences detected, roughly 50% appear once; the ten largest clones hold 2.5% to 3.5%. The CDR3 extends over 14 amino acids. CDR1 is SEHNR, CDR2 FQNEAQ, per germline (reference sequence). V was pared by 3 bases and J by 5 bases, with 13 bases between. Whole-study findings and limits: SARS-CoV-2-reactive clonotype medians increased from roughly 21 to 40, not significantly. Convalescent participants were relatively few, and none had early post-infection timepoints studied.

The clonotype originates from a human donor who had recovered from COVID-19. This rearrangement joins TRBV7-9 to TRBJ1-1, with a weak D call TRBD1 (5 bases). Material for sequencing was CD4+ T cells from blood, cultured in vitro. Here the CDR3 DNA reads TGTGCCAGCAGCTTTCCGGGGCAGAGGACTGAAGCTTTCTTT. As protein: CASSFPGQRTEAFF.